This record covers a single TCR beta chain. This sample is drawn from a study of T cells in Graves' hyperthyroidism and ophthalmopathy. At the level of the study: Any treatment followed the collection of peripheral blood at initial diagnosis.

Amplification of TCR beta CDR3 regions was performed using RNA transcripts as template. The HTBI primer set was used in a first-round RT-PCR of the TCR CDR3. One entry per CDR3 protein results from TCRdb running MiXCR on the multiplex PCR reads. The profile shows around 500,000 distinct CDR3 sequences, over 13% of them singletons. V gave up 2 bases and J gave up 4 bases, with 8 bases separating them. Germline V gene sequence: CDR1 ENHRY, CDR2 SYGVKD. The CDR3 sequence is 13 residues long. Sequencing was carried out using blood. This rearrangement joins TRBV10-3 to TRBJ1-2; possibly TRBD1 for D (5 bases). This receptor was identified in a woman aged 18-30 years with Graves' hyperthyroidism. The CDR3 DNA reads TGTGCCATCAGTGAGGGGGCTACCTATGGCTACACCTTC. It is translated as CAISEGATYGYTF.